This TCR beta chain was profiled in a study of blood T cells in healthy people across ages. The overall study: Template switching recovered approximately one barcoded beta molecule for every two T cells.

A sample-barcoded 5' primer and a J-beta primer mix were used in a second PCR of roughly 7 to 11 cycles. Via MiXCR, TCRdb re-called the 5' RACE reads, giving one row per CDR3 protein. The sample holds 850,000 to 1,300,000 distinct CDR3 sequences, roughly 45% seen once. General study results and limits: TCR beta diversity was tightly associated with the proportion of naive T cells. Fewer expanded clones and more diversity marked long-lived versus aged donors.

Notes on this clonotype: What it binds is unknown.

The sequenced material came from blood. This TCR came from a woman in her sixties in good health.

The CDR3 reads CASSLVSTAPSSYEQYF. CDR3 sequence (DNA): TGTGCCAGCAGCTTGGTTTCTACCGCGCCGAGCTCCTACGAGCAGTACTTC. The chain couples TRBV5-6 to TRBJ2-7; no clear D. Germline V gene sequence: CDR1 SGHDT, CDR2 YYEEEE. The germline V and J ends were trimmed by 0 bases and 0 bases, with 16 bases remaining between them. The CDR3 has 17 residues.